These 20 T cell receptor beta chains originate from one sample sequenced in a study of CD8 T cells in Susac syndrome. An amount of RNA that ranged from roughly 0.45 to 1 ug was reverse transcribed with random hexamers. MiXCR, run by TCRdb on the immunoSEQ multiplex PCR reads, gives a single entry per CDR3 protein. The sample lists 400,000 or so distinct CDR3 sequences; 75% to 90% were seen once. The specimen was CD8+ T cells from PBMCs. These receptors all stem from a human donor with multiple sclerosis.

This chain links TRBV10-3 with TRBJ2-1; possibly TRBD2 for D (6 bases). V lost 4 bases and J lost 1, with 11 bases in between. The CDR3 sequence is 15 residues long. Germline lookup yields CDR1 ENHRY and CDR2 SYGVKD. CDR3 region: CAISVWLASYNEQFF. Written as DNA, the CDR3 is TGTGCCATCAGTGTTTGGCTAGCGTCCTACAATGAGCAGTTCTTC.

The chain combines TRBV5-5 with TRBJ1-6, with TRBD1 matching over 10 bases. The V segment lost 1 base and the J segment 6 bases; nucleotides outside the gene matches: 1. The CDR3 loop spans 15 amino acids. In germline, CDR1 is SGHKS, CDR2 YYEKEE (reference sequence). CDR3 region: CASSLWTGGNSPLHF. The CDR3, as DNA: TGTGCCAGCAGCTTGTGGACAGGGGGTAATTCACCCCTCCACTTT.

The rearrangement joins TRBV10-3 to TRBJ2-2; D remains ambiguous. Trimming left V 3 bases short and J 5 bases short, with 7 bases between. Germline-derived CDR1 and CDR2 are ENHRY and SYGVKD. This CDR3 region has 13 residues. In nucleotides, the CDR3 is TGTGCCATCAGTGATATCAATACCGGGGAGCTGTTTTTT. Amino acids: CAISDINTGELFF.

The V and J genes are TRBV5-4 and TRBJ1-3, with D uncertain. Between the trimmed V and J ends, which lost 0 bases and 4 bases, there was a span of 14 bases. The CDR3 runs 16 residues. Germline CDR1 SGHNT, CDR2 YYREEE (reference sequence). Written as DNA, the CDR3 is TGTGCCAGCAGCTTGGCCCCGGCAGCTACAGGAAACACCATATATTTT. The encoded protein is CASSLAPAATGNTIYF.

The rearrangement uses TRBV7-2 and TRBJ1-1; D is undetermined. Germline assignment: CDR1 SGHTA and CDR2 FQGNSA. The CDR3 extends over 11 amino acids. V was cut by 6 bases and J by 7 bases, with 9 bases left in between. CDR3 in amino acids: CTSRSSDEAFF. The CDR3 nucleotides read TGTACCAGCAGGAGCTCGGATGAAGCTTTCTTT. Full variable domain (missing parts from reference TRBV7-2 and TRBJ1-1): GAGVSQSPSNKVTEKGKDVELRCDPISGHTALYWYRQSLGQGLEFLIYFQGNSAPDKSGLPSDRFSAERTGGSVSTLTIQRTQQEDSAVYLCTSRSSDEAFFGQGTRLTVV.

This sequence joins TRBV5-4 and TRBJ2-1, with TRBD2 as a possible D gene (5 bases). The V gene's germline CDR1 is SGHNT and CDR2 YYREEE (reference sequence). V was shortened by 2 bases and J by 4 bases, with 13 bases between the two germline ends. The CDR3 contains 15 residues. The CDR3 DNA reads TGTGCCAGCAGCTTCCCGCGGGCACTATACAATGAGCAGTTCTTC. Amino acid sequence: CASSFPRALYNEQFF.

The chain links TRBV9 to TRBJ2-7; possibly TRBD1 for D (6 bases). Germline assignment: CDR1 SGDLS and CDR2 YYNGEE. V was trimmed by 0 bases and J by 7 bases, leaving 11 bases between them. The CDR3 is 13 amino acids. The CDR3 loop reads CASSVERGSEQYF. In nucleotides, the CDR3 is TGTGCCAGCAGCGTAGAAAGGGGGTCGGAGCAGTACTTC.

The J gene is TRBJ2-1, the V gene TRBV11-1, with 9 bases lining up with TRBD2. Germline CDR1 and CDR2: SGHAT and FQDESV (reference sequence). This CDR3 has 17 amino acids. V lost 2 bases to trimming and J lost 2 bases; unmatched junction nucleotides: 7. In DNA form, the CDR3 reads TGTGCCAGCAGCTTATCTCCTAGCGGGAACCCCTACAATGAGCAGTTCTTC. This translates into CASSLSPSGNPYNEQFF.

The V and J genes are TRBV2 and TRBJ2-1, with 7 bases fitting TRBD2. The CDR3 has 14 amino acids. Germline V gives CDR1 SNHLY, CDR2 FYNNEI. V trimming: 6 bases; J trimming: 7 bases; junction bases outside the gene matches: 9. The CDR3 loop reads CASRPRGSGNEQFF. CDR3 sequence (DNA): TGTGCCAGCAGACCCCGGGGTAGCGGGAATGAGCAGTTCTTC.

The rearrangement joins TRBV4-1 to TRBJ1-1; D possibly corresponds to TRBD1 (5 bases). The CDR3 sequence is 14 residues long. Germline CDR1 and CDR2: MGHRA and YSYEKL. Trimming left V 5 bases short and J 6 bases short, with 16 bases between. The CDR3 DNA reads as TGCGCCAGCAGCACGAGGCAGGGTGCCCCTGAAGCTTTCTTT. Protein: CASSTRQGAPEAFF.

The chain has TRBV2 and TRBJ2-1; D is possibly TRBD2 (5 bases). Germline V gene data show CDR1 as SNHLY and CDR2 as FYNNEI. Trimming shortened V by 6 bases and J by 0 bases, and 15 bases separated the two germline ends. The CDR3 has 16 amino acids. CDR3 nucleotide sequence: TGTGCCAGCAGCGTGGACTCCCTGGGCTCCTACAATGAGCAGTTCTTC. Amino acids: CASSVDSLGSYNEQFF.

The chain uses TRBV10-2 and TRBJ2-1, with D perhaps matching TRBD2 (6 bases). Germline CDR1 reads WSHSY; CDR2 reads SAAADI. The CDR3 is made up of 14 amino acids. The V end lost 2 bases, the J end lost 5 bases, and 10 bases lay between the germline ends. CDR3 DNA sequence: TGCGCCAGCAGTGAGGCTAGCGCCCACAATGAGCAGTTCTTC. Translated: CASSEASAHNEQFF.

The chain has TRBV15 and TRBJ1-4; 7 nucleotides align to TRBD1. The CDR3 runs 16 residues. The J segment lost 0 bases and the V segment lost 1 base, leaving 2 bases of the junction unmatched. Germline V gene sequence: CDR1 LNHNV, CDR2 YYDKDF (reference sequence). DNA of the CDR3: TGTGCCACCAGCAGAGTGCAGGGGGCAACTAATGAAAAACTGTTTTTT. Encoded protein: CATSRVQGATNEKLFF.

V usage is TRBV5-1 and J usage is TRBJ2-5; 8 nucleotides match TRBD1. V lost 2 bases and J lost 5; bases outside the gene matches: 8. Germline V lookup: CDR1 SGHRS, CDR2 YFSETQ. This CDR3 has 15 residues. In DNA form, the CDR3 reads TGCGCCAGCAGCTTCGGACAGGGAGAGGGGGAGACCCAGTACTTC. Residues: CASSFGQGEGETQYF.

The chain couples TRBV30 to TRBJ2-7, with D perhaps TRBD1 or TRBD2 (7 bases each). CDR3 length equals 14 residues. Trimming removed 0 bases from V and 7 bases from J, with 16 bases in between. Germline V lookup: CDR1 GTSNPN, CDR2 SVGIG (reference sequence). The CDR3 is CAWSVGRGQGEQYF. CDR3 coding DNA: TGTGCCTGGAGTGTGGGGAGGGGGCAGGGGGAGCAGTACTTC.

The CDR3 sequence is CASSPWAGDYEQYF. CDR3 nucleotides: TGCGCCAGCAGCCCCTGGGCAGGGGACTACGAGCAGTACTTC. The chain couples TRBV5-1 to TRBJ2-7, with TRBD1 as a possible D gene (6 bases). Germline V lookup: CDR1 SGHRS, CDR2 YFSETQ. Trimming pared 4 bases from V and 3 bases from J, leaving 14 bases between. The CDR3 spans 14 residues.

The rearrangement links TRBV6-1 to TRBJ2-1, with D unclear. CDR3 length equals 11 residues. Germline values: CDR1 MNHNS, CDR2 SASEGT. Trimming left V 3 bases short and J 7 bases short, with 4 bases between. The CDR3 DNA reads TGTGCCAGCAGTGATTTTAATGAGCAGTTCTTC. Translating gives CASSDFNEQFF.

The count of this clonotype is one. The J gene is TRBJ2-1, the V gene TRBV27; no reliable D call. This CDR3 has 14 amino acids. V lost 6 bases to trimming and J lost 0 bases, with 9 bases between them. Germline loops: CDR1 MNHEY, CDR2 SMNVEV (reference sequence). CDR3 protein: CASSFENSYNEQFF. As DNA, the CDR3 is TGTGCCAGCAGCTTTGAAAACTCCTACAATGAGCAGTTCTTC.

J is TRBJ2-1 and V is TRBV2, with 8 bases fitting TRBD2. Per germline, CDR1 SNHLY and CDR2 FYNNEI. The V and J ends lost 1 base and 0 bases, in that order; junction bases with no gene match: 2. This CDR3 has 16 residues. This CDR3 is CASSEESGSSYNEQFF. CDR3 nucleotides: TGTGCCAGCAGTGAAGAAAGCGGGAGCTCCTACAATGAGCAGTTCTTC.

V is TRBV6-1 and J is TRBJ2-3; 10 bases match TRBD1. Germline V gene lookup returns CDR1 MNHNS and CDR2 SASEGT. After removal of 2 bases from V and 4 bases from J, the junction contained 6 bases not matched to a gene. The CDR3 is 16 amino acids. CDR3: CASSEYETGGPDTQYF. DNA for the CDR3: TGTGCCAGCAGTGAATACGAGACAGGGGGCCCAGATACGCAGTATTTT.